Described below is a single TCR beta chain sequence and its context. Its matching antigen is unknown. The data stem from a study of T cell repertoires in cytomegalovirus infection. Notes on the study in general: In two of eight donors, the top clonotype was HLA-C-restricted CMV-specific.

A single record per CDR3 protein comes from TCRdb applying MiXCR to the reads. Of about 180,000 distinct CDR3 sequences listed, roughly 15% were seen once; the top ten hold about 25%. The origin of this receptor is a human donor in good health (CMV status not recorded). Some clones in this sample may be carry-over from other donors' samples. Sequenced: CD8+ T cells from PBMCs.

The CDR3 here is CASSYSPPRGYEQYF. The CDR3 DNA follows: TGTGCCAGCAGTTATTCCCCCCCGCGAGGCTACGAGCAGTACTTC. The V call is TRBV6-2 or TRBV6-3, the J call TRBJ2-7; D uncertain. CDR1 is MNHEY, CDR2 SVGEGT, per germline. Between the trimmed V and J ends, which lost 3 bases and 3 bases, there was a span of 15 bases. The CDR3 extends over 15 amino acids.